The T cell receptor beta chain described here comes from a study of cytomegalovirus exposure and HLA in healthy donors. Germline trimming cut 4 bases from V and 4 bases from J; bases unmatched to any gene: 6. This CDR3 region has 15 residues. The PCR was carried out with 60 Vbeta primers and 13 Jbeta primers. The protocol was immunoSEQ multiplex PCR, while the TCRdb copy is restricted to in-frame clones and leaves out a portion. The sample holds about 300,000 clones, around 86% seen once. The V and J genes are TRBV5-3 and TRBJ1-5, with 9 nucleotides matching TRBD1. TRBV5-3 is classed as an ORF, of uncertain function. The specimen was PBMCs. The sequence was collected from a man between 40 and 49 years old in good health and CMV-seropositive. The CDR3 sequence: CARSGTGTGNQPQHF. DNA of the CDR3: TGTGCCAGAAGCGGGACAGGGACGGGGAATCAGCCCCAGCATTTT.